This T cell receptor beta chain was captured by sequencing in a study of blood T cells in healthy people across ages. For the second PCR, which ran for about 7 to 11 cycles, a sample-barcoded 5' primer and a J-beta primer mix were used. A minimum of 2.5 million CDR3-containing paired-end reads was obtained for each sample. TCRdb called the 5' RACE reads again in MiXCR, with one record for every CDR3 protein. Of around 2 million distinct CDR3 sequences in the sample, 30% to 40% were seen once. The V gene's germline CDR1 is SGHTA and CDR2 FQGNSA. Trimming left V 5 bases short and J 2 bases short, with 12 bases between. This CDR3 spans 15 amino acids.

The sample was blood. This chain connects TRBV7-2 to TRBJ2-2; D unclear. The TCR sequence derives from a human donor in good health. In DNA form, the CDR3 reads TGTGCCAGCAGCCACCGGCTGGGAAACACCGGGGAGCTGTTTTTT. Translated, it gives CASSHRLGNTGELFF.